Listed below are T cell receptor beta chains from one sample, sequenced in a study of Graves' ophthalmopathy and Graves' hyperthyroidism. TCRdb independently ran MiXCR on the multiplex PCR reads; one entry per CDR3 protein. The sample holds roughly 700,000 distinct CDR3 sequences, 40% seen once. The sequenced sample was peripheral blood. These receptors were collected from an adult man with Graves' ophthalmopathy. The CDR3 runs from the conserved cysteine through the conserved F or W. The D gene is left open where the match is weak. The listing skips clone size in some rows; elsewhere it reads once, few, many or a size class.

size: .
V: TRBV19
D: .
J: TRBJ1-5
CDR3: CASTRRAQGINQPQHF
DNA: TGTGCCAGTACCCGAAGGGCGCAGGGCATCAATCAGCCCCAGCATTTT

size: .
V: TRBV29-1
D: TRBD2
J: TRBJ2-7
CDR3: CSVELAGRNTSYEQYF
DNA: TGCAGCGTAGAACTAGCGGGACGCAATACCTCCTACGAGCAGTACTTC

size: few
V: TRBV2
D: TRBD2
J: TRBJ2-7
CDR3: CASSLAGEAYEQYF
DNA: TGTGCCAGCAGTTTGGCGGGGGAGGCCTACGAGCAGTACTTC

size: .
V: TRBV2
D: .
J: TRBJ2-3
CDR3: CASRAQVLGTDTQYF
DNA: TGTGCCAGCAGGGCACAGGTCTTGGGCACAGATACGCAGTATTTT

size: .
V: TRBV19
D: TRBD1
J: TRBJ1-1
CDR3: CASSTGTAVAEAFF
DNA: TGTGCCAGTAGTACCGGGACAGCAGTCGCTGAAGCTTTCTTT

size: once
V: TRBV10-3
D: TRBD1
J: TRBJ2-3
CDR3: CASSDVTGPPDTQYF
DNA: TGTGCCAGCAGTGATGTGACAGGGCCCCCAGATACGCAGTATTTT

size: many
V: TRBV20-1
D: .
J: TRBJ2-5
CDR3: CSARSRWETQYF
DNA: TGCAGTGCTAGATCTCGTTGGGAGACCCAGTACTTC

size: few
V: TRBV20-1
D: TRBD1
J: TRBJ1-6
CDR3: CSARTGGSSPLHF
DNA: TGCAGTGCTAGAACAGGGGGTAGTTCACCCCTCCACTTT

size: .
V: TRBV20-1
D: .
J: TRBJ2-7
CDR3: CSANDGTYEQYF
DNA: TGCAGTGCTAACGACGGGACCTACGAGCAGTACTTC

size: .
V: TRBV6-4
D: .
J: TRBJ1-5
CDR3: CASSDSSQPQHF
DNA: TGTGCCAGCAGTGACTCCAGCCAGCCCCAGCATTTT

size: .
V: TRBV24-1
D: .
J: TRBJ2-5
CDR3: CATSETTGEGTGVQETQYF
DNA: TGTGCCACCAGTGAAACTACAGGGGAGGGGACAGGAGTTCAAGAGACCCAGTACTTC